These 6 T cell receptor beta chains share one sample of origin, sequenced in a study of T cell repertoires in cytomegalovirus infection. TCRdb reprocessed the reads via MiXCR and lists one record per CDR3 protein. The sample lists some 310,000 distinct CDR3 sequences, around 25% occurring once. Their target antigens are unknown. Material: cultured PBMCs, obtained from culture after CMV antigen stimulation. These receptors originate from a human donor in good health (CMV status not recorded). Some clones in this sample may be carry-over from other donors' samples.

This clonotype appeared a few times. This sequence joins TRBV6-2 or TRBV6-3 and TRBJ2-1, with D unresolved. Trimming pared 1 base from V and 6 bases from J, leaving 10 bases between. Germline values: CDR1 MNHEY, CDR2 SVGEGT. The CDR3 totals 14 residues. The CDR3 loop is CASSYLERRNEQFF. The CDR3 region has the DNA TGTGCCAGCAGTTACTTGGAGAGACGCAATGAGCAGTTCTTC.

This clonotype was seen only once. The chain is built from TRBV11-3 and TRBJ2-5; D is perhaps TRBD1 or TRBD2 (5 bases each). CDR1 SGHNT and CDR2 YENEEA come from the germline V gene. The CDR3 has 17 residues. Deletions cut 0 bases from V and 5 bases from J, with 19 bases between. CDR3 sequence reads: CASSLDWAGTLGETQYF. Written as DNA, the CDR3 is TGTGCCAGCAGCTTAGATTGGGCTGGGACCCTAGGGGAGACCCAGTACTTC.

The rearrangement uses TRBV15 and TRBJ2-3, with 7 bases aligning to TRBD2. The germline CDR1 and CDR2 sequences are LNHNV and YYDKDF (reference sequence). V was pared by 6 bases and J by 5 bases, with 17 bases of the junction left unmatched. CDR3 length equals 17 residues. DNA for the CDR3: TGTGCCACCAGTTCGGGTGGTGGGGGAGGGCCGATAGATACGCAGTATTTT. This encodes CATSSGGGGGPIDTQYF.

The chain recombines TRBV12-3 or TRBV12-4 with TRBJ2-3; no clear D. The V end was cut by 2 bases, the J end by 8 bases, with 8 bases between. The CDR3 has 12 amino acids. CDR3 sequence: CASSLTDTTQYF. The DNA for the CDR3 is TGTGCCAGCAGTTTAACTGATACTACGCAGTATTTT.

This clonotype was picked up a small number of times. The genes are TRBV7-9 and TRBJ2-1, with 9 positions matching TRBD1. CDR1 and CDR2 (germline): SEHNR, FQNEAQ (reference sequence). The CDR3 has 15 amino acids. V trimming: 5 bases; J trimming: 8 bases; junction bases outside the gene matches: 10. The CDR3 here is CASSRGRTGEDEQFF. CDR3 coding DNA: TGTGCCAGCAGCCGGGGGAGGACAGGGGAGGATGAGCAGTTCTTC.

V usage is TRBV28 and J usage is TRBJ2-5; maybe TRBD1 (6 bases). Between the trimmed V and J ends, which lost 7 bases and 6 bases, there was a span of 15 bases. CDR3 size: 13 residues. From germline, CDR1 is MDHEN and CDR2 SYDVKM. The CDR3 DNA reads TGTGCCAGCATCGCTCTGGGGGCAAAGACCCAGTACTTC. It translates to CASIALGAKTQYF.